These 4 T cell receptor beta chains share one sample of origin, sequenced in a study of blood T cell repertoires in COVID-19 (dated by TCRdb to the early 2020s). Libraries were prepared through the immunoSEQ multiplex PCR assay. The clones in this table, taken by TCRdb from immuneACCESS, are in-frame only. Not every clone is retained; where verified, under half of the shortfall comes from an unresolved V gene, and the cause of the rest is unknown. The sample yields a few hundred thousand clones; around 87% were counted once. Of the sample, about 4.5% falls within the top ten clones. What was sequenced was PBMCs or T cells enriched from blood (not recorded which). The receptor source for this set is a woman between 18 and 29 years old with acute COVID-19.

The chain carries TRBV3-1 (or the pseudogene TRBV3-2) and TRBJ1-3; no reliable D call. The germline V gene has CDR1 LGHDT and CDR2 YNNKEL (reference sequence). The V end lost 1 base, the J end lost 5 bases, and 9 bases lay between the germline ends. CDR3 length equals 14 residues. The chain's CDR3 is CASSQGTARNTIYF. The DNA for the CDR3 is TGTGCCAGCAGCCAAGGTACAGCAAGAAACACCATATATTTT.

The genes are TRBV19 and TRBJ1-5; D uncertain. Trimming cost V 10 bases and J 3 bases, with 19 bases left between them. Per the germline V gene, CDR1 is LNHDA and CDR2 is SQIVND (reference sequence). CDR3 length: 15 residues. CDR3 DNA: TGTGCCACCCGGCAGAGGGCGGCTCCCAATCAGCCCCAGCATTTT. Amino acids: CATRQRAAPNQPQHF.

V is TRBV7-8 and J is TRBJ2-3, with 9 bases lining up with TRBD2. The V segment lost 5 bases and the J segment 5 bases; nucleotides outside the gene matches: 8. This CDR3 region has 15 residues. The V gene's germline CDR1 is SGHVS and CDR2 FQNEAQ. CDR3 in amino acids: CASSGAGGPRDTQYF. CDR3 sequence (DNA): TGTGCCAGCAGCGGGGCGGGAGGGCCAAGAGATACGCAGTATTTT.

The chain is built from TRBV28 and TRBJ2-7, with 7 bases fitting TRBD2. The CDR3 length is 16 residues. The germline CDR1 and CDR2 sequences are MDHEN and SYDVKM. The trim removed 5 bases at V and 0 bases at J, leaving 10 bases unmatched. The CDR3 DNA follows: TGTGCCAGCAGTCGGGGAGGGGCGGGCAGCTCCTACGAGCAGTACTTC. Translation: CASSRGGAGSSYEQYF.